These 13 T cell receptor beta chains came from one sample sequenced in a study of blood T cell repertoires in COVID-19. Profiled with immunoSEQ multiplex PCR; TCRdb holds only in-frame clones, not every one. Here the sample spans 90,000 to 130,000 clones, about 75% being singletons. The sequenced sample was peripheral blood. The source is an elderly woman with active or convalescent COVID-19.

The V and J genes are TRBV6-5 and TRBJ1-2, with D perhaps TRBD1 (5 bases). The V gene lost 5 bases and the J gene lost 4 bases, with 11 bases spanning the gap. The CDR3 length is 13 residues. Germline V lookup: CDR1 MNHEY, CDR2 SVGAGI. CDR3 coding DNA: TGTGCCAGCAGTACGGGGGGGGGCTATGGCTACACCTTC. It translates to CASSTGGGYGYTF.

The chain recombines TRBV5-1 with TRBJ2-5; possibly TRBD2 for D (6 bases). The length of the CDR3 is 14 residues. CDR1 SGHRS and CDR2 YFSETQ come from the germline V gene. V lost 2 bases and J 5 bases, leaving 13 bases between the germline ends. The CDR3 loop is CASSFNRGGETQYF. CDR3 coding DNA: TGCGCCAGCAGCTTCAACCGCGGAGGGGAGACCCAGTACTTC.

The chain recombines TRBV10-3 with TRBJ1-1; D uncertain. Between the trimmed V and J ends, which lost 7 bases and 1 base, there was a span of 10 bases. CDR1 and CDR2 from the germline V gene are ENHRY and SYGVKD. The CDR3 spans 13 residues. The CDR3: CAITAGRNTEAFF. In DNA, the CDR3 is TGTGCCATCACCGCTGGCAGGAACACTGAAGCTTTCTTT.

In DNA, the CDR3 is TGTGCCAGCAGCTTTTTGTCGGGAGGGGGGGATACGCAGTATTTT. Protein sequence: CASSFLSGGGDTQYF. The chain recombines TRBV7-9 with TRBJ2-3; 8 bases match TRBD2. Germline CDR1 SEHNR, CDR2 FQNEAQ (reference sequence). This CDR3 is 15 amino acids long. The V gene end was trimmed by 3 bases and the J gene end by 6 bases; junction bases not matched to a gene: 8.

The chain carries TRBV19 and TRBJ1-2; TRBD1 agrees at 7 bases. The CDR3 length is 16 residues. V dropped 11 bases and J dropped 8; count of bases not matched to a gene: 23. Germline lookup yields CDR1 LNHDA and CDR2 SQIVND (reference sequence). In DNA, the CDR3 is TGTGCCTGCAGGCCAGGGGGTACTTGGTCTATGATGGGCTACACCTTC. This translates into CACRPGGTWSMMGYTF.

This sequence joins TRBV6-1 and TRBJ1-6, with 8 bases lining up with TRBD1. The CDR3 length is 17 residues. Germline CDR1 reads MNHNS; CDR2 reads SASEGT. J was trimmed by 1 base and V by 4 bases; bases with no gene match: 6. This chain's CDR3 is CASSARQGSSYNSPLHF. The CDR3 DNA reads TGTGCCAGCAGTGCCCGACAGGGGAGTTCCTATAATTCACCCCTCCACTTT.

The chain recombines TRBV5-1 with TRBJ2-3, with TRBD2 matching 8 bases. This CDR3 spans 16 amino acids. Germline-derived CDR1 and CDR2 are SGHRS and YFSETQ. After removal of 2 bases from V and 5 bases from J, the junction contained 10 bases not matched to a gene. The CDR3 DNA reads as TGCGCCAGCAGCTTAGGTCCAGCGGGAGCCCAAGATACGCAGTATTTT. It translates to CASSLGPAGAQDTQYF.

The rearrangement joins TRBV15 to TRBJ1-2; D is possibly TRBD1 (6 bases). Germline V lookup: CDR1 LNHNV, CDR2 YYDKDF (reference sequence). Trimming left V 6 bases short and J 0 bases short, with 14 bases between. The CDR3 loop spans 15 amino acids. The CDR3 here is CATSQDSSSNYGYTF. CDR3 nucleotide sequence: TGTGCCACCAGTCAGGACAGCAGCTCTAACTATGGCTACACCTTC.

The V call is TRBV7-2, the J call TRBJ2-3; 7 bases map to TRBD1. Germline values: CDR1 SGHTA, CDR2 FQGNSA. The CDR3 runs 14 residues. The J segment lost 1 base and the V segment lost 6 bases, leaving 4 bases of the junction unmatched. The CDR3 reads CASRRDRGTDTQYF. In DNA form, the CDR3 reads TGTGCCAGCAGACGTGACAGGGGCACAGATACGCAGTATTTT. The full variable domain, rest sourced from reference TRBV7-2 and TRBJ2-3, is GAGVSQSPSNKVTEKGKDVELRCDPISGHTALYWYRQSLGQGLEFLIYFQGNSAPDKSGLPSDRFSAERTGGSVSTLTIQRTQQEDSAVYLCASRRDRGTDTQYFGPGTRLTVL.

The chain combines TRBV5-1 with TRBJ1-2; D is possibly TRBD1 (6 bases). In germline, CDR1 is SGHRS, CDR2 YFSETQ. Trimming shortened V by 4 bases and J by 7 bases, and 14 bases separated the two germline ends. The CDR3 has 13 residues. The CDR3 coding sequence is TGCGCCAGCAGCCCACAGGGAAGCGTTGGCTACACCTTC. Translation gives CASSPQGSVGYTF.

This clone has more than one count but fewer than ten. The CDR3: CASSSRQGANGELFF. The CDR3 coding sequence is TGTGCCAGCAGCTCACGACAGGGGGCTAACGGGGAGCTGTTTTTT. This rearrangement joins TRBV7-9 to TRBJ2-2; TRBD1 aligns across 10 bases. The CDR3 is 15 residues long. CDR1 and CDR2 (germline): SEHNR, FQNEAQ (reference sequence). V was pared by 4 bases and J by 7 bases, with 6 bases of the junction left unmatched.

The chain recombines TRBV5-4 with TRBJ1-1; 9 bases align to TRBD1. Germline V CDR1 and CDR2: SGHNT, YYREEE (reference sequence). The CDR3 is 11 residues long. With 4 bases clipped from V and 11 bases from J, the junction kept 3 bases outside the gene matches. The CDR3 spells CASSRDRVAFF. The CDR3 DNA follows: TGTGCCAGCAGCCGGGACAGGGTTGCTTTCTTT.

The chain uses TRBV7-2 and TRBJ2-1; D remains ambiguous. The CDR3 is 13 residues long. V was cut by 0 bases and J by 7 bases, with 7 bases left in between. Germline V gene data show CDR1 as SGHTA and CDR2 as FQGNSA. This CDR3 is CASSLATGNEQFF. As DNA, the CDR3 is TGTGCCAGCAGCTTAGCGACTGGTAATGAGCAGTTCTTC.